This T cell receptor (beta chain) was captured in a study of sequential checkpoint blockade in melanoma. Turning to the study itself: TCRbeta immunosequencing was performed on DNA from roughly 90 pretreatment melanoma tumor samples. Roughly 22 patients had tumor biopsies before treatment and at week 13. General study results and limits: Clinical benefit was about 30 times likelier when tumor T-cell fraction and clonality increased.

The assay was immunoSEQ multiplex PCR, and TCRdb's table has in-frame clones only and misses some. The profile shows more than 9,500 clones, 26% of them singletons. Of note for this clone: Its specificity is not known.

This sample's treatment: randomized to nivolumab then ipilimumab (arm A) or the reverse (arm B). No patient had prior DNA-damaging chemotherapy. Germline V gene lookup returns CDR1 WSHSY and CDR2 SAAADI. The CDR3 sequence is 17 residues long. V dropped 0 bases and J dropped 2; count of bases not matched to a gene: 8. The rearrangement uses TRBV10-2 and TRBJ2-7, with TRBD1 identical over 9 bases. The sequenced sample was tumor tissue (inferred from file names), obtained from a patient given nivolumab and ipilimumab in sequence. The sequence was collected from a human donor with melanoma. CDR3 residues: CASSESLGTGSTYEQYV. CDR3 bases: TGCGCCAGCAGTGAGTCCCTCGGGACAGGGTCCACCTACGAGCAGTACGTC.